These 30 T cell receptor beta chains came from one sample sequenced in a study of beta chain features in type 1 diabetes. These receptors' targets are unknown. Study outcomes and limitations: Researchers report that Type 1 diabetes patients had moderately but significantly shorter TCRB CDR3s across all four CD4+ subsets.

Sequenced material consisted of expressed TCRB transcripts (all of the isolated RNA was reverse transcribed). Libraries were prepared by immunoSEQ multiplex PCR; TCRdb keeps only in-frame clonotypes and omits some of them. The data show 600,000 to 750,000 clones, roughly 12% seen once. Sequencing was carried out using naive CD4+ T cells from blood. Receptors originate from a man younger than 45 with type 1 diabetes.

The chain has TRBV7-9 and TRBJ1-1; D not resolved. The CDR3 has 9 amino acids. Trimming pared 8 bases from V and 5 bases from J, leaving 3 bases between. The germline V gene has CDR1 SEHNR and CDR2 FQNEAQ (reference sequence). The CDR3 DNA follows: TGTGCCAGCGATACTGAAGCTTTCTTT. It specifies CASDTEAFF. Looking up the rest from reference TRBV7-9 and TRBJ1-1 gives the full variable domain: DTGVSQNPRHKITKRGQNVTFRCDPISEHNRLYWYRQTLGQGPEFLTYFQNEAQLEKSRLLSDRFSAERPKGSFSTLEIQRTEQGDSAMYLCASDTEAFFGQGTRLTVV.

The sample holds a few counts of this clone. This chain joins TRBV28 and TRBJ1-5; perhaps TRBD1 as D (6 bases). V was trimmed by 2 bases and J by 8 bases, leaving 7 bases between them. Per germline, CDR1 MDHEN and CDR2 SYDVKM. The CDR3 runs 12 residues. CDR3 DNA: TGTGCCAGCAGTTTACCAGGGGAGCCCCAGCATTTT. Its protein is CASSLPGEPQHF.

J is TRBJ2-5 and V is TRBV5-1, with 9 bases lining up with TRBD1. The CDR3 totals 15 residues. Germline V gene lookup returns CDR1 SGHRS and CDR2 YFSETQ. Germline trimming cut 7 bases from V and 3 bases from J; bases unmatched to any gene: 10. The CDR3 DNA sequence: TGCGCCAGCCGACCTCGGACAGGGGCAGAAGAGACCCAGTACTTC. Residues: CASRPRTGAEETQYF.

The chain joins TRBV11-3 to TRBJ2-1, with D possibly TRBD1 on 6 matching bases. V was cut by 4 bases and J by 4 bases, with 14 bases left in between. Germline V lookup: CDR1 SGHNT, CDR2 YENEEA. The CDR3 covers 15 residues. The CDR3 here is CASSSIEGQYNEQFF. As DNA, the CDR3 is TGTGCCAGCAGCTCAATTGAAGGACAGTACAATGAGCAGTTCTTC.

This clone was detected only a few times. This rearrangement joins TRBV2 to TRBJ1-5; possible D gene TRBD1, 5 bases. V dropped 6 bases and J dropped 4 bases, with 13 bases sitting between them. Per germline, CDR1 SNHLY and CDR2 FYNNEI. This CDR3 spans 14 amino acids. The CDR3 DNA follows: TGTGCCAGCAGCGGGTCAGGGACTAATCAGCCCCAGCATTTT. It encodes CASSGSGTNQPQHF.

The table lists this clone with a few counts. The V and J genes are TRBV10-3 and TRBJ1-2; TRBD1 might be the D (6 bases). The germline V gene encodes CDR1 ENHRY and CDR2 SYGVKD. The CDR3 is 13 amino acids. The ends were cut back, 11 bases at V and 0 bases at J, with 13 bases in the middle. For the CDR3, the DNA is TGTGCCCTCCAGTCAGGGGCTAACTATGGCTACACCTTC. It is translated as CALQSGANYGYTF.

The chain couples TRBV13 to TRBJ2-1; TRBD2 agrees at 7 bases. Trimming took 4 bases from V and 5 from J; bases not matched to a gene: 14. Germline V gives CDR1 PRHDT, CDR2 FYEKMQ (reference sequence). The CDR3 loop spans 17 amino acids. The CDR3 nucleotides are TGTGCCAGCAGCTCCTACGGATGGGGGGGTGAGGACAATGAGCAGTTCTTC. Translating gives CASSSYGWGGEDNEQFF.

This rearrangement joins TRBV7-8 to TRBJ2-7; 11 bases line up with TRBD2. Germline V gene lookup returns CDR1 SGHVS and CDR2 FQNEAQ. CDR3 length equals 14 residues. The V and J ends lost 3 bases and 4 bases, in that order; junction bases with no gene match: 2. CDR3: CASSLGLAAYEQYF. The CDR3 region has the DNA TGTGCCAGCAGCTTGGGACTAGCGGCGTACGAGCAGTACTTC.

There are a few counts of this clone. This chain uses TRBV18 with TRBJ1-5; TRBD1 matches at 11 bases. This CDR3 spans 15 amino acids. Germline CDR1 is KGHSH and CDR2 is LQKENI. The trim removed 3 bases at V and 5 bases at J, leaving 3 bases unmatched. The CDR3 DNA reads TGTGCCAGCTCACCGGGACAGGGGGATCATCAGCCCCAGCATTTT. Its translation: CASSPGQGDHQPQHF.

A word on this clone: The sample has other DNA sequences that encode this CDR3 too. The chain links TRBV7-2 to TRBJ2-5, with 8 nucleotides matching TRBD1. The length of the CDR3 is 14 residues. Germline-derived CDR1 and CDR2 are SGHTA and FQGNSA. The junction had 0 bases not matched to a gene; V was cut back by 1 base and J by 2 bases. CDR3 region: CASSLGQGQETQYF. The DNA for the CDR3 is TGTGCCAGCAGCTTAGGACAGGGGCAAGAGACCCAGTACTTC.

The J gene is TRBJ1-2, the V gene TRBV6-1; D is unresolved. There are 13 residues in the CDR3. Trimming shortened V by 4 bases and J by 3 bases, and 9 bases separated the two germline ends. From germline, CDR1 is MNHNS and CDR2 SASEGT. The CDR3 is CASSVGRDYGYTF. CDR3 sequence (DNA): TGTGCCAGCAGTGTAGGAAGGGACTATGGCTACACCTTC.

The CDR3 coding sequence is TGTGCCAGCAGCCGAGAGGGAACTGAAGCTTTCTTT. Protein product: CASSREGTEAFF. V gene TRBV5-6 combines with J gene TRBJ1-1; D call uncertain. The CDR3 is 12 residues long. CDR1 and CDR2 from the germline V gene are SGHDT and YYEEEE. The V gene lost 4 bases and the J gene lost 5 bases, with 9 bases spanning the gap. Looking up the rest from reference TRBV5-6 and TRBJ1-1 gives the full variable domain: DAGVTQSPTHLIKTRGQQVTLRCSPKSGHDTVSWYQQALGQGPQFIFQYYEEEERQRGNFPDRFSGHQFPNYSSELNVNALLLGDSALYLCASSREGTEAFFGQGTRLTVV.

DNA for the CDR3: TGTGCCAGCAGCGTTTCTCTACGCGACGAGCAGTACTTC. Translating gives CASSVSLRDEQYF. The rearrangement joins TRBV9 to TRBJ2-7; D gene uncertain. V lost 2 bases and J 5 bases, leaving 11 bases between the germline ends. CDR1 and CDR2 (germline): SGDLS, YYNGEE. CDR3 length equals 13 residues. Drawing the rest from reference TRBV9 and TRBJ2-7, the complete variable domain is DSGVTQTPKHLITATGQRVTLRCSPRSGDLSVYWYQQSLDQGLQFLIQYYNGEERAKGNILERFSAQQFPDLHSELNLSSLELGDSALYFCASSVSLRDEQYFGPGTRLTVT.

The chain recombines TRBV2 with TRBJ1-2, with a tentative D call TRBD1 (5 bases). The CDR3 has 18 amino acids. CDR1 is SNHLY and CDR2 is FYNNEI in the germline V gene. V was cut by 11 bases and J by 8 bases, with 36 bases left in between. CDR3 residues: CAPARDVSKKISYVGYTF. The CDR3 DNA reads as TGTGCCCCGGCCAGGGACGTCTCCAAAAAAATCTCCTATGTCGGCTACACCTTC.

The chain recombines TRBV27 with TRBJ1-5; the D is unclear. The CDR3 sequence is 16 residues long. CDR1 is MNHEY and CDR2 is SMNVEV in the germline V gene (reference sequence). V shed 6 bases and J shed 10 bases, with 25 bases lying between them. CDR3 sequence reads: CASSTTDVGSALPQHF. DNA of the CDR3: TGTGCCAGCAGCACAACCGATGTGGGTTCCGCTCTTCCCCAGCATTTT.

For the CDR3, the DNA is TGTGCCAGCAGCCAAGAGGCCTTCTCTGGAAACACCATATATTTT. Translation gives CASSQEAFSGNTIYF. The chain recombines TRBV4-2 with TRBJ1-3; no reliable D call. The CDR3 loop spans 15 amino acids. Germline V lookup: CDR1 LGHNA, CDR2 YNFKEQ. V was cut by 0 bases and J by 0 bases, with 6 bases left in between.

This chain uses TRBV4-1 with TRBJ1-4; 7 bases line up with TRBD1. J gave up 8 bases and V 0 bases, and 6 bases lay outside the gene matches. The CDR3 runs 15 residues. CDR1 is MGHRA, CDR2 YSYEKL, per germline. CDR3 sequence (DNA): TGCGCCAGCAGCCAAGATAGGGGGACAGCAGAAAAACTGTTTTTT. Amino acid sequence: CASSQDRGTAEKLFF.

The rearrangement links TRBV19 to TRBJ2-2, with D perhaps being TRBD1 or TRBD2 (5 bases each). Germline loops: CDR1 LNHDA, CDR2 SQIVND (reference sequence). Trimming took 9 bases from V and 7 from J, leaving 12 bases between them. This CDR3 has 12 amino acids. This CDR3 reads CASEGRGGELFF. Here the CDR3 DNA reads TGTGCCAGCGAGGGAAGGGGCGGGGAGCTGTTTTTT.

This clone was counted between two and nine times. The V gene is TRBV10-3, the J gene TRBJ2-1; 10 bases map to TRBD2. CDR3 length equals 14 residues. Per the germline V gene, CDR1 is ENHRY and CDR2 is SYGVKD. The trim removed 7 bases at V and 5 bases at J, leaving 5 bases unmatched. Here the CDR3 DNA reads TGTGCCATCAATCCCGGACTAGCGGACAATGAGCAGTTCTTC. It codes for CAINPGLADNEQFF.

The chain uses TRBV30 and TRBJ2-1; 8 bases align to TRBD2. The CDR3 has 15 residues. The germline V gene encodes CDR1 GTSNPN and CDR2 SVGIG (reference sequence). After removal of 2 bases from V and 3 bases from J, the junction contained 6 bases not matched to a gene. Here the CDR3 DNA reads TGTGCCTGGAGTCCCGGGACTAGTGACTACAATGAGCAGTTCTTC. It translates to CAWSPGTSDYNEQFF.

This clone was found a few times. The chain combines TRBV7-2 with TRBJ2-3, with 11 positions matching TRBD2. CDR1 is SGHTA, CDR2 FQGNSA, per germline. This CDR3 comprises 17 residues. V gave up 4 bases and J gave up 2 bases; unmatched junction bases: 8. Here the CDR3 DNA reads TGTGCCAGCAGCTCCCCTAGCGGGGGGACCTACACAGATACGCAGTATTTT. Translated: CASSSPSGGTYTDTQYF.

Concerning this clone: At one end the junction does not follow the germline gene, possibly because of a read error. The CDR3 DNA sequence: TGCAGCGTTGAAGCGGGGCTCTTC. This sequence encodes CSVEAGLF. The rearrangement links TRBV29-1 to TRBJ2-1; either TRBD1 or TRBD2 may supply D (5 bases each). There are 8 residues in the CDR3. Per the germline V gene, CDR1 is SQVTM and CDR2 is ANQGSEA.

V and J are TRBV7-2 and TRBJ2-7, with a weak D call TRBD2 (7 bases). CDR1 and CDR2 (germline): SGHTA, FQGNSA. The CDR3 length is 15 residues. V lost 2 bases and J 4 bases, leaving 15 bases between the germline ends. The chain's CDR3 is CASSLRLGGGYEQYF. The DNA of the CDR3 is TGTGCCAGCAGCTTAAGGCTGGGAGGGGGTTACGAGCAGTACTTC. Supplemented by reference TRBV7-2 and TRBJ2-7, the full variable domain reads GAGVSQSPSNKVTEKGKDVELRCDPISGHTALYWYRQSLGQGLEFLIYFQGNSAPDKSGLPSDRFSAERTGGSVSTLTIQRTQQEDSAVYLCASSLRLGGGYEQYFGPGTRLTVT.

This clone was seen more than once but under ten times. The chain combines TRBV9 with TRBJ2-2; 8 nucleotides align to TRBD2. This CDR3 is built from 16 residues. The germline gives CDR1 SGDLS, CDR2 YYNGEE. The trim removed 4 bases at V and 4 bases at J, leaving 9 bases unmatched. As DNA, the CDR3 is TGTGCCAGCAGCCCTCGGACTAGCAGAGGCACCGGGGAGCTGTTTTTT. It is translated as CASSPRTSRGTGELFF.

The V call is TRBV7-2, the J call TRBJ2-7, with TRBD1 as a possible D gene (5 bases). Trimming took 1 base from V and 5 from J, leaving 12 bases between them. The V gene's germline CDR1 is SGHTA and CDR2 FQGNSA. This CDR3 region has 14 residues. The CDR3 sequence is CASSLGVRVNEQYF. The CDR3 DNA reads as TGTGCCAGCAGCTTAGGTGTCAGGGTAAACGAGCAGTACTTC.

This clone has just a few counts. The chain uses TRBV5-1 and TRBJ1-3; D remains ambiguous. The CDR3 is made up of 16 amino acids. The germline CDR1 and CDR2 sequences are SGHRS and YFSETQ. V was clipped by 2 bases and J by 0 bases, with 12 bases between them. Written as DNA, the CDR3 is TGCGCCAGCAGCTTCGGTTACGGTTTCTCTGGAAACACCATATATTTT. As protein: CASSFGYGFSGNTIYF. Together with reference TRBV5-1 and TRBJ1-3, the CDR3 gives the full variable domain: KAGVTQTPRYLIKTRGQQVTLSCSPISGHRSVSWYQQTPGQGLQFLFEYFSETQRNKGNFPGRFSGRQFSNSRSEMNVSTLELGDSALYLCASSFGYGFSGNTIYFGEGSWLTVV.

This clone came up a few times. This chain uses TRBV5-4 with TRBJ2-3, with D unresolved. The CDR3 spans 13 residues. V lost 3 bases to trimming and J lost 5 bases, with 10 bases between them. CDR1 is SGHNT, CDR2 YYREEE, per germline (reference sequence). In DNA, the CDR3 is TGTGCCAGCAGCTCGCCAAAGGGAGATACGCAGTATTTT. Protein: CASSSPKGDTQYF.

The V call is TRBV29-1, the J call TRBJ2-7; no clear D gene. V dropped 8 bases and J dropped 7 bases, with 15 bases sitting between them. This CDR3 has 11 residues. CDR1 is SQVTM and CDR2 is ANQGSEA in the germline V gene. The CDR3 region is CSSKDGREQYF. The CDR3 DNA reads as TGCAGCTCAAAGGACGGTAGGGAGCAGTACTTC.

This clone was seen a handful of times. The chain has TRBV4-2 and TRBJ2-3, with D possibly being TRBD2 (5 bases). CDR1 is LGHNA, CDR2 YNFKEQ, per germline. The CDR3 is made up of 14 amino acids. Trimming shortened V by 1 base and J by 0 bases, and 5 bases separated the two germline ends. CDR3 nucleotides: TGTGCCAGCAGCCAAGCGGGGAGCACAGATACGCAGTATTTT. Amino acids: CASSQAGSTDTQYF.

CDR3 DNA sequence: TGCAGCGTTGAAGGGCCCAGGGGGCGCGGCTATGGCTACACCTTC. Translation gives CSVEGPRGRGYGYTF. This chain links TRBV29-1 with TRBJ1-2, with TRBD1 matching 8 bases. The CDR3 consists of 15 residues. CDR1 is SQVTM, CDR2 ANQGSEA, per germline. Losses at the gene ends were 1 base for V and 4 bases for J; bases not matched to a gene: 8.